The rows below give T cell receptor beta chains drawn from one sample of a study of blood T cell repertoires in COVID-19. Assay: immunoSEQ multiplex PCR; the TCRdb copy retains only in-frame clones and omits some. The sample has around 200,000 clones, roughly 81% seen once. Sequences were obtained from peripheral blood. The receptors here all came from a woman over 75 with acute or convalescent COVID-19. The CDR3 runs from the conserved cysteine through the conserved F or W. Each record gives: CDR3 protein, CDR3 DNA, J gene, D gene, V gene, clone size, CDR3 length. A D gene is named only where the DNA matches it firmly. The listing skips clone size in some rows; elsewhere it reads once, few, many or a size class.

CDR3aa: CASTQQGFTEAFF
CDR3nt: TGTGCCAGCACCCAACAGGGGTTCACTGAAGCTTTCTTT
j_gene: TRBJ1-1
d_gene: TRBD1
v_gene: TRBV6-5
abundance: NA
len: 13

CDR3aa: CASSLGTAVNYGYTF
CDR3nt: TGTGCCAGCAGCTTAGGCACAGCTGTTAACTATGGCTACACCTTC
j_gene: TRBJ1-2
d_gene: NA
v_gene: TRBV7-9
abundance: NA
len: 15

CDR3aa: CSVEGLKGDPNEQFF
CDR3nt: TGCAGCGTTGAGGGGTTAAAGGGGGACCCCAATGAGCAGTTCTTC
j_gene: TRBJ2-1
d_gene: NA
v_gene: TRBV29-1
abundance: NA
len: 15

CDR3aa: CASSFLYDSHNEQFF
CDR3nt: TGTGCCAGCAGCTTCCTTTACGACTCCCACAATGAGCAGTTCTTC
j_gene: TRBJ2-1
d_gene: NA
v_gene: TRBV7-9
abundance: few
len: 15

CDR3aa: CASSSLGTDTQYF
CDR3nt: TGTGCCAGCAGTTCCCTTGGCACAGATACGCAGTATTTT
j_gene: TRBJ2-3
d_gene: NA
v_gene: TRBV6-2/TRBV6-3
abundance: NA
len: 13

CDR3aa: CASSGQGARQPQHF
CDR3nt: TGTGCCAGCAGTGGACAGGGGGCACGGCAGCCCCAGCATTTT
j_gene: TRBJ1-5
d_gene: TRBD1
v_gene: TRBV2
abundance: NA
len: 14

CDR3aa: CASSYGGAQPQHF
CDR3nt: TGTGCCAGCAGTTACGGCGGGGCTCAGCCCCAGCATTTT
j_gene: TRBJ1-5
d_gene: NA
v_gene: TRBV6-5
abundance: NA
len: 13

CDR3aa: CARDTGGAANTGELFF
CDR3nt: TGTGCCCGAGACACGGGCGGGGCCGCGAACACCGGGGAGCTGTTTTTT
j_gene: TRBJ2-2
d_gene: NA
v_gene: TRBV21-1
abundance: once
len: 16

CDR3aa: CAWSVYRGNQPQHF
CDR3nt: TGTGCCTGGAGTGTATACAGGGGCAATCAGCCCCAGCATTTT
j_gene: TRBJ1-5
d_gene: NA
v_gene: TRBV30
abundance: once
len: 14

CDR3aa: CASSVMEGLYEQYF
CDR3nt: TGTGCCAGCAGCGTTATGGAGGGCCTCTACGAGCAGTACTTC
j_gene: TRBJ2-7
d_gene: NA
v_gene: TRBV9
abundance: few
len: 14

CDR3aa: CASSHGQLSSYNEQFF
CDR3nt: TGCGCCAGCAGTCACGGTCAATTGAGCTCCTACAATGAGCAGTTCTTC
j_gene: TRBJ2-1
d_gene: NA
v_gene: TRBV23-1
abundance: NA
len: 16

CDR3aa: CASSLGSVTSGYNEQFF
CDR3nt: TGTGCCAGCAGCTTAGGTTCTGTGACTAGCGGGTACAATGAGCAGTTCTTC
j_gene: TRBJ2-1
d_gene: TRBD2
v_gene: TRBV11-3
abundance: NA
len: 17

CDR3aa: CASSVTQGPTEAFF
CDR3nt: TGTGCCAGCAGCGTAACACAGGGACCCACTGAAGCTTTCTTT
j_gene: TRBJ1-1
d_gene: NA
v_gene: TRBV9
abundance: NA
len: 14

CDR3aa: CASGLARGASTDTQYF
CDR3nt: TGTGCTAGTGGTTTGGCGCGGGGGGCTAGCACAGATACGCAGTATTTT
j_gene: TRBJ2-3
d_gene: TRBD2
v_gene: TRBV12-5
abundance: NA
len: 16

CDR3aa: CASSVGQGYGYTF
CDR3nt: TGTGCCAGCAGCGTGGGACAGGGGTATGGCTACACCTTC
j_gene: TRBJ1-2
d_gene: TRBD1
v_gene: TRBV7-2
abundance: NA
len: 13

CDR3aa: CASSSLGAPLHF
CDR3nt: TGTGCCAGCAGTTCCCTAGGAGCACCCCTCCACTTT
j_gene: TRBJ1-6
d_gene: NA
v_gene: TRBV12-3/TRBV12-4
abundance: NA
len: 12

CDR3aa: CATIRPAGFTEAFF
CDR3nt: TGTGCCACCATCCGCCCGGCAGGTTTCACTGAAGCTTTCTTT
j_gene: TRBJ1-1
d_gene: NA
v_gene: TRBV24-1
abundance: NA
len: 14

CDR3aa: CASSPLAASTDTQYF
CDR3nt: TGTGCCAGCTCTCCGCTAGCGGCAAGCACAGATACGCAGTATTTT
j_gene: TRBJ2-3
d_gene: TRBD2
v_gene: TRBV18
abundance: NA
len: 15

CDR3aa: CSVRRDRSSYEQYF
CDR3nt: TGCAGCGTCCGACGGGACAGATCGTCCTACGAGCAGTACTTC
j_gene: TRBJ2-7
d_gene: TRBD1
v_gene: TRBV29-1
abundance: NA
len: 14

CDR3aa: CASSYDTSGEQYF
CDR3nt: TGTGCCAGCAGCTATGACACTAGCGGAGAACAGTACTTC
j_gene: TRBJ2-7
d_gene: TRBD2
v_gene: TRBV5-6
abundance: NA
len: 13

CDR3aa: CASSYGRPGGRGRNQPQHF
CDR3nt: TGTGCCAGCAGTTACGGCCGCCCCGGGGGTAGGGGTCGAAATCAGCCCCAGCATTTT
j_gene: TRBJ1-5
d_gene: NA
v_gene: TRBV6-2/TRBV6-3
abundance: NA
len: 19

CDR3aa: CASSLNAGDDTEAFF
CDR3nt: TGTGCCAGCAGCCTTAACGCAGGGGACGACACTGAAGCTTTCTTT
j_gene: TRBJ1-1
d_gene: NA
v_gene: TRBV4-2
abundance: NA
len: 15

CDR3aa: CASNAGAPEAYNEQFF
CDR3nt: TGTGCCAGTAACGCGGGGGCCCCTGAGGCCTACAATGAGCAGTTCTTC
j_gene: TRBJ2-1
d_gene: NA
v_gene: TRBV19
abundance: NA
len: 16

CDR3aa: CAWSRGQGNYGYTF
CDR3nt: TGTGCCTGGAGTAGGGGGCAGGGGAACTATGGCTACACCTTC
j_gene: TRBJ1-2
d_gene: TRBD1
v_gene: TRBV30
abundance: NA
len: 14

CDR3aa: CASSPAEGGRRYNEQFF
CDR3nt: TGTGCCAGCAGCCCTGCCGAGGGCGGGAGGCGCTACAATGAGCAGTTCTTC
j_gene: TRBJ2-1
d_gene: TRBD2
v_gene: TRBV11-2
abundance: NA
len: 17

CDR3aa: CASSSSGRVGRGDTQYF
CDR3nt: TGTGCCAGCAGCTCCTCCGGCCGAGTGGGGCGGGGAGATACGCAGTATTTT
j_gene: TRBJ2-3
d_gene: NA
v_gene: TRBV7-9
abundance: NA
len: 17

CDR3aa: CASSLGPTVPYEQYF
CDR3nt: TGTGCCAGCAGCTTGGGGCCGACAGTACCCTACGAGCAGTACTTC
j_gene: TRBJ2-7
d_gene: NA
v_gene: TRBV5-6
abundance: few
len: 15

CDR3aa: CASSIAGYGNQPQHF
CDR3nt: TGTGCCAGTAGTATTGCAGGGTACGGCAATCAGCCCCAGCATTTT
j_gene: TRBJ1-5
d_gene: NA
v_gene: TRBV19
abundance: NA
len: 15

CDR3aa: CASSIDPNSPLHF
CDR3nt: TGTGCCAGTAGTATAGACCCGAATTCACCCCTCCACTTT
j_gene: TRBJ1-6
d_gene: NA
v_gene: TRBV19
abundance: NA
len: 13

CDR3aa: CASSQEGYRGYGYTF
CDR3nt: TGTGCCAGCAGCCAAGAAGGATACAGGGGTTATGGCTACACCTTC
j_gene: TRBJ1-2
d_gene: TRBD1
v_gene: TRBV14
abundance: NA
len: 15

CDR3aa: CASRTEAGGETQYF
CDR3nt: TGTGCCAGCAGAACCGAGGCAGGGGGAGAGACCCAGTACTTC
j_gene: TRBJ2-5
d_gene: TRBD1
v_gene: TRBV2
abundance: NA
len: 14

CDR3aa: CASSTMTNLNTEAFF
CDR3nt: TGCGCCAGCAGCACGATGACAAATCTGAACACTGAAGCTTTCTTT
j_gene: TRBJ1-1
d_gene: NA
v_gene: TRBV5-1
abundance: once
len: 15

CDR3aa: CASRRGTGISYGYTF
CDR3nt: TGTGCCAGCAGACGAGGGACAGGGATTTCCTATGGCTACACCTTC
j_gene: TRBJ1-2
d_gene: TRBD1
v_gene: TRBV7-2
abundance: NA
len: 15

CDR3aa: CASSGTGGKYEQYF
CDR3nt: TGTGCCAGCAGTGGGACAGGGGGCAAGTACGAGCAGTACTTC
j_gene: TRBJ2-7
d_gene: TRBD1
v_gene: TRBV28
abundance: NA
len: 14

CDR3aa: CASSSQGGSYEQYF
CDR3nt: TGTGCCAGCAGTTCCCAGGGGGGCTCCTACGAGCAGTACTTC
j_gene: TRBJ2-7
d_gene: NA
v_gene: TRBV28
abundance: NA
len: 14

CDR3aa: CASSVGWGDTEAFF
CDR3nt: TGTGCCAGCTCAGTCGGGTGGGGGGACACTGAAGCTTTCTTT
j_gene: TRBJ1-1
d_gene: NA
v_gene: TRBV2
abundance: NA
len: 14

CDR3aa: CASSPADNLFGYTF
CDR3nt: TGTGCCAGCAGCCCTGCGGACAATCTTTTTGGCTACACCTTC
j_gene: TRBJ1-2
d_gene: NA
v_gene: TRBV27
abundance: NA
len: 14

CDR3aa: CASSGDRADTQYF
CDR3nt: TGTGCCAGCAGCGGCGACAGGGCAGATACGCAGTATTTT
j_gene: TRBJ2-3
d_gene: TRBD1
v_gene: TRBV5-8
abundance: NA
len: 13

CDR3aa: CASSLVPPPGEKLFF
CDR3nt: TGTGCTAGCAGCTTAGTCCCCCCTCCGGGGGAAAAACTGTTTTTT
j_gene: TRBJ1-4
d_gene: NA
v_gene: TRBV7-7
abundance: NA
len: 15

CDR3aa: CASSYGQGTLYGYTF
CDR3nt: TGTGCCAGCAGCTACGGACAGGGGACCCTTTATGGCTACACCTTC
j_gene: TRBJ1-2
d_gene: TRBD1
v_gene: TRBV5-6
abundance: NA
len: 15

CDR3aa: CASSFPTSSETQYF
CDR3nt: TGTGCCAGCAGCTTCCCGACTAGCTCGGAGACCCAGTACTTC
j_gene: TRBJ2-5
d_gene: TRBD2
v_gene: TRBV5-6
abundance: NA
len: 14

CDR3aa: CASSFRDRAMYGYTF
CDR3nt: TGTGCCAGCAGCTTCCGGGACAGGGCTATGTATGGCTACACCTTC
j_gene: TRBJ1-2
d_gene: TRBD1
v_gene: TRBV7-8
abundance: NA
len: 15

CDR3aa: CASSRRLAQSSYNEQFF
CDR3nt: TGTGCCAGCAGTCGCCGACTAGCGCAGAGCTCCTACAATGAGCAGTTCTTC
j_gene: TRBJ2-1
d_gene: TRBD2
v_gene: TRBV6-6
abundance: once
len: 17

CDR3aa: CASSFGTGVSNSPLHF
CDR3nt: TGTGCCAGCAGTTTTGGGACAGGCGTCTCCAATTCACCCCTCCACTTT
j_gene: TRBJ1-6
d_gene: TRBD1
v_gene: TRBV27
abundance: NA
len: 16

CDR3aa: CASKGTGGTEAFF
CDR3nt: TGTGCCAGTAAAGGGACAGGGGGCACTGAAGCTTTCTTT
j_gene: TRBJ1-1
d_gene: TRBD1
v_gene: TRBV19
abundance: NA
len: 13

CDR3aa: CASSLEVAGGSYNEQFF
CDR3nt: TGCGCCAGCAGCTTGGAGGTAGCGGGAGGGTCCTACAATGAGCAGTTCTTC
j_gene: TRBJ2-1
d_gene: TRBD2
v_gene: TRBV5-1
abundance: NA
len: 17

CDR3aa: CASSLDSNSPLHF
CDR3nt: TGTGCCAGCAGCTTGGACAGTAATTCACCCCTCCACTTT
j_gene: TRBJ1-6
d_gene: NA
v_gene: TRBV5-6
abundance: once
len: 13

CDR3aa: CASSYSSGIGELFF
CDR3nt: TGTGCCAGCAGTTACTCTAGCGGGATCGGGGAGCTGTTTTTT
j_gene: TRBJ2-2
d_gene: TRBD2
v_gene: TRBV6-2/TRBV6-3
abundance: NA
len: 14